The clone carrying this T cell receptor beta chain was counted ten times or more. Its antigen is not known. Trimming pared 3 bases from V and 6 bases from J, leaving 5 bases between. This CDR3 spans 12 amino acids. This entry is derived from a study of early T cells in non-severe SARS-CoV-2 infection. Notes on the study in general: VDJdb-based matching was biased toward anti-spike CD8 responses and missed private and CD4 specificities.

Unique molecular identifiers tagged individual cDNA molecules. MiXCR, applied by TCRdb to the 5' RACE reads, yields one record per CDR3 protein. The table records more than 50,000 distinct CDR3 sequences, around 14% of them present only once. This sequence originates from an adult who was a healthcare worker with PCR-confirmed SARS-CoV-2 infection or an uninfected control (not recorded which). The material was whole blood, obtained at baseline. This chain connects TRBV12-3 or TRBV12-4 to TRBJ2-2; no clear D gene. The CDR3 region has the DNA TGTGCCAGCAGTTTGGGTTCCGGGGAGCTGTTTTTT. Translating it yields CASSLGSGELFF.